The T cell receptor (beta chain) described here comes from a study of OX40 agonist ivuxolimab in advanced cancers. In the study overall: Ivuxolimab was an agonistic, fully human IgG2 monoclonal antibody directed against OX40 (CD134), a costimulatory receptor. Three dose-escalation patients achieved partial responses, one with hepatocellular carcinoma and two with cutaneous melanoma. Among the 50 to 55 dose-escalation patients, around 20 had hepatocellular carcinoma, around 15 melanoma, 9 renal cell carcinoma and 9 head and neck cancer. In the dose-escalation cohort, 82.7% of patients were male, and the mean age was around 60 years, with a range of roughly 20 to 85. The monotherapy dose-escalation portion (N = 52 patients) of the phase I ivuxolimab trial is reported in the paper. Intravenous ivuxolimab was administered to patients every 2 weeks at six dose levels: 0.01, 0.1, 0.3, 1.5, 3 and 10 mg/kg. Prior anti-PD-1, anti-PD-L1 or anti-CTLA-4 therapy was permitted, and approximately 39% of dose-escalation patients had received checkpoint inhibitors. The purpose of peripheral TCRbeta sequencing was to test whether ivuxolimab changed TCR sequence diversity and led to clonal T-cell expansion.

Patients with autoimmune disease history or receiving systemic immunosuppression were excluded from the trial. Peripheral blood for TCR sequencing was drawn from every dose cohort at baseline, at cycle 4 day 1 and at cycle 7 day 1. The samples were taken from a phase I, first-in-human, multicenter, open-label dose-escalation trial of ivuxolimab. The trial enrolled adults with locally advanced or metastatic head and neck squamous cell, hepatocellular, melanoma or renal cell carcinoma. Before TCR sequencing, CD4+ T cells and CD8+ T cells were sorted from peripheral blood as separate populations. Genomic DNA was extracted from sorted cells for sequencing of the TCRbeta CDR3 region. The immunoSEQ Assay was used to sequence the TCRbeta CDR3 regions. The immuneACCESS repertoire file appears here via TCRdb, limited to in-frame rearrangements. These files lack a portion of the clones; in checked studies, under half of the deficit traces to unresolved V genes, and the cause of the others is not known. This sample gives roughly 38,000 clones in total; 70% to 90% of them show up just once. Together, the top ten hold roughly 0.53% of the sample.

Per the germline V gene, SGHAT is the CDR1 and FQNNGV is the CDR2. After removal of 5 bases from V and 5 bases from J, the junction retains 6 bases not matched to a gene. The CDR3, cysteine through phenylalanine, is 14 amino acids long. Here the CDR3 DNA is all that survives: 42 bases in frame from base 1. In the case of this clone: Its antigen is currently not known. Base qualities are not provided; no much larger clone lies one nucleotide away.

General conclusions and limits of the study: Low levels of normalized T-cell clonal expansion were also seen in some nonresponding patients. At doses of 0.1 to 3.0 mg/kg, clonal expansion of both CD4+ and CD8+ blood T cells was observed from baseline to week 6. After ivuxolimab, more expanded clones were found on average in CD8+ T cells than in CD4+ T cells. In partial responders in the 0.1-3.0 mg/kg groups, normalized peripheral clonal expansion was found to be among the lowest, especially among CD8+ T cells. The antigen specificity of the peripheral T cells that underwent clonal expansion was not determined.

The receptor was derived from an adult with an advanced solid tumor such as melanoma, head and neck, liver or kidney cancer. The chain employs TRBV11-2 and TRBJ1-2, with 9 bases matching TRBD1. The source was CD4+ or CD8+ T cells sorted from blood, collected in a trial of the OX40 agonist ivuxolimab. The CDR3 loop reads CASSTWDRAYGYTF. The DNA sequence follows: TGTGCCAGCAGCACCTGGGACAGGGCATATGGCTACACCTTC.